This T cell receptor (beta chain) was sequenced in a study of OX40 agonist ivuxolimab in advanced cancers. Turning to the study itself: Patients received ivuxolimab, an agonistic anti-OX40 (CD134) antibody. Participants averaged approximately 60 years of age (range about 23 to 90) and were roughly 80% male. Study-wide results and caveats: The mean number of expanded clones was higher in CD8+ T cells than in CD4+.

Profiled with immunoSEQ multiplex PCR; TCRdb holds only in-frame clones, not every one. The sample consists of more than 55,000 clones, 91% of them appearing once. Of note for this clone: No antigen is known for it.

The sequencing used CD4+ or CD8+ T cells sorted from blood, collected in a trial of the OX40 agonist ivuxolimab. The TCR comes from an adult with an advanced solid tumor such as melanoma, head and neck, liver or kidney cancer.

The CDR3 region has the DNA TGTGCCATCAGTGAGTCGAAGGCAGGGATTTATGGCTACACCTTC. This codes for CAISESKAGIYGYTF. V gene TRBV10-3 combines with J gene TRBJ1-2, with TRBD1 as a possible D gene (5 bases). The V gene lost 0 bases and the J gene lost 5 bases, with 13 bases spanning the gap. The CDR3 covers 15 residues. Germline V gene data show CDR1 as ENHRY and CDR2 as SYGVKD.